The source of this T cell receptor beta chain is a study of monozygotic twins with inflammatory bowel disease. The CDR3 is 11 amino acids. CDR1 and CDR2 (germline): SGHTA, FQGNSA. TCRdb reanalyzed the 5' RACE reads, giving one entry per CDR3 protein sequence and no DNA. The sample yields a few hundred thousand distinct CDR3 sequences, of which the top ten take up over 5.5%. The sequence was collected from a human donor with ulcerative colitis or Crohn's disease, or a healthy co-twin of an affected twin (not recorded which). Material for sequencing was blood. This chain links TRBV7-2 with TRBJ1-1. CDR3 protein: CASSSGIFAFF.